This TCR beta chain was observed in a study of PD-L1 blockade in urothelial cancer. Overall study: Patients with male sex and bladder-origin urothelial cancer accounted for most of the 29 enrolled. Between 0 and 3 chemotherapy regimens preceded treatment for each patient. T cell content in blood samples showed a median of around 150,000.

Germline values: CDR1 LGHNA, CDR2 YNFKEQ. The germline V and J ends were trimmed by 4 bases and 4 bases, with 11 bases remaining between them. CDR3 length: 13 amino acids. Sequencing was performed with immunoSEQ multiplex PCR; in TCRdb, only in-frame clones are kept and a portion is missing. The sample lists some 32,000 clones; 84% were seen once. This chain uses TRBV4-2 with TRBJ2-7, with D tentatively TRBD1 (5 bases). This TCR came from a man in his fifties or sixties with urothelial cancer. This material consisted of PBMCs, taken around atezolizumab (anti-PD-L1) treatment. The CDR3 loop is CASSPVGPYEQYF. The DNA of the CDR3 is TGTGCCAGCAGCCCGGTGGGGCCTTACGAGCAGTACTTC.